The clone carrying this TCR beta chain was seen only a few times. The J segment lost 0 bases and the V segment lost 5 bases, leaving 4 bases of the junction unmatched. CDR3 size: 15 residues. Per the germline V gene, CDR1 is SNHLY and CDR2 is FYNNEI. The sample is drawn from a study of blood T cell repertoires in COVID-19. Overall study context: Acute-phase and convalescent COVID-19 samples originated in the United States, Italy and Spain. The analysed material was cDNA or gDNA that came from T cells, B-cell-depleted T cells, or PBMCs.

Data came from immunoSEQ multiplex PCR; TCRdb stores just in-frame clones and leaves some out. The table includes over 85,000 clones, nearly 90% detected once. The receptor was isolated from a human donor in a cohort sampled during active COVID-19. The rearrangement uses TRBV2 and TRBJ1-5; 7 bases agree with TRBD1. Material for sequencing was peripheral blood. The CDR3: CASSFTGDSNQPQHF. For the CDR3, the DNA is TGTGCCAGCAGTTTCACAGGGGATAGCAATCAGCCCCAGCATTTT.